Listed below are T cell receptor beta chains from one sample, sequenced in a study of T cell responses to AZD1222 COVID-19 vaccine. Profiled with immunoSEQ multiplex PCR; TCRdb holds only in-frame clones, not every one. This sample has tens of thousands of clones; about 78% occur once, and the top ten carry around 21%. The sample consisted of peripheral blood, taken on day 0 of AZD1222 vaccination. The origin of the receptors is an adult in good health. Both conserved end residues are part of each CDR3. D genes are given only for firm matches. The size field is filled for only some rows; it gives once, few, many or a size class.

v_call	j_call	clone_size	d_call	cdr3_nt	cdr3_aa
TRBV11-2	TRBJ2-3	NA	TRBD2	TGTGCCAGCAGCTTATCTAGCGGGAGGGCCCATACGCAGTATTTT	CASSLSSGRAHTQYF
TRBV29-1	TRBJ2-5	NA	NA	TGCAGCCTTGGGACGGAAGGGGAGACCCAGTACTTC	CSLGTEGETQYF
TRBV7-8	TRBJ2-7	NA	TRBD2	TGTGCCAGCAGCTTGCGGGCGGGAGGGCCCCACGAGCAGTACTTC	CASSLRAGGPHEQYF
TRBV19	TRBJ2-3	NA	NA	TGTGCCAGTAGTATAGGAGGGGTCAGACCGCCGTCAGATACGCAGTATTTT	CASSIGGVRPPSDTQYF
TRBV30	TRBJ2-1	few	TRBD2	TGTGCCTGGAGTGCCGGGACTAGCGGGAGAAATGAGCAGTTCTTC	CAWSAGTSGRNEQFF
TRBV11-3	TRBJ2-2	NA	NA	TGTGCCAGCAGCTTGGCGGAGACCGGGGAGCTGTTTTTT	CASSLAETGELFF
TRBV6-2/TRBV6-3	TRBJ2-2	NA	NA	TGTGCCAGCAGTGGACAGTACCAAACCGGGGAGCTGTTTTTT	CASSGQYQTGELFF
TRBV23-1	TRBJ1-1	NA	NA	TGCGCCAGCTGCTCCACAGCTCACACTGAAGCTTTCTTT	CASCSTAHTEAFF
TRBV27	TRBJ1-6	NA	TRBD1	TGTGCCAGCAAGGGACAGGGAAATTCACCCCTCCACTTT	CASKGQGNSPLHF
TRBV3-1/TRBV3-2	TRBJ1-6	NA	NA	TGTGCCAGCAGCCAAGGTTCACCCCTCCACTTT	CASSQGSPLHF
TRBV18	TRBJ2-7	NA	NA	TGTGCCAGCAACGGAGGAACCGGTTACGAGCAGTACTTC	CASNGGTGYEQYF
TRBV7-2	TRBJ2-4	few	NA	TGTGCCAGCAGCTTGAGTGAGTCCTTAAACATTCAGTACTTC	CASSLSESLNIQYF
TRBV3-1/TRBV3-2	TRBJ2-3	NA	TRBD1	TGTGCCAGCAGCTCGACAGGGCCGGGTTCCCAGTATTTT	CASSSTGPGSQYF
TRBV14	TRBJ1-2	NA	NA	TGTGCCAGCAGCCCCCTAATGGGGCCGGGACCCACCTCCCGCTACACCTTC	CASSPLMGPGPTSRYTF
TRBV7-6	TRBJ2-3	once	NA	TGTGCCAGCAGCTTAGTATCCCAGGGCTCAGGTACGCAGTATTTT	CASSLVSQGSGTQYF
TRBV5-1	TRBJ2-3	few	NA	TGCGCCAGCAGCTTGGCCGGATACCTCACAGATACGCAGTATTTT	CASSLAGYLTDTQYF
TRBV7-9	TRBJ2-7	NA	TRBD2	TGTGCCAGCAGCTCCTTAGCGGGAGTTTCCCGACGGGGCAGCGACGAGCAGTACTTC	CASSSLAGVSRRGSDEQYF
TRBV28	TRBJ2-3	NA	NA	TGTGCCAGCAGATCCGTAGCGGAAAGCACAGATACGCAGTATTTT	CASRSVAESTDTQYF
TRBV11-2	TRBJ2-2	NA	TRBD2	TGTGCCAGCAGCTTCCCGGGAGGGGTCACCGGGGAGCTGTTTTTT	CASSFPGGVTGELFF
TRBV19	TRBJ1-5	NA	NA	TGTGCCAGTACCCCGACCCGGGCTCAGAATCAGCCCCAGCATTTT	CASTPTRAQNQPQHF
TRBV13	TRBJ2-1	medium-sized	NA	TGTGCCAGCAGCCCCCTTGTGAATGAGCAGTTCTTC	CASSPLVNEQFF
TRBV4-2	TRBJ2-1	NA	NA	TGTGCCAGCAGCCAAGCGGCCGAATCTCCGTTGACCTACAATGAGCAGTTCTTC	CASSQAAESPLTYNEQFF
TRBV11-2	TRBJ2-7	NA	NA	TGTGCCAGCAGCTTAGAAGCGGGTCCGGGTCCCTACGAGCAGTACTTC	CASSLEAGPGPYEQYF
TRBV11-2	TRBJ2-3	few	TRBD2	TGTGCCAGCAGCTTAGTGAGCGGGAGGCCCACAGATACGCAGTATTTT	CASSLVSGRPTDTQYF
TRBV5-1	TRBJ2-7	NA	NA	TGCGCCAGCAGCTTGGATTCTTGGAGCTCCTACGAGCAGTACTTC	CASSLDSWSSYEQYF
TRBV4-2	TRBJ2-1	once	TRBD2	TGTGCCAGCAGCCAAGACCGAGCGGGAGTACTGGGCAATGAGCAGTTCTTC	CASSQDRAGVLGNEQFF
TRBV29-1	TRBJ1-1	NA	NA	TGCAGCGCTCAGAACACTGAAGCTTTCTTT	CSAQNTEAFF
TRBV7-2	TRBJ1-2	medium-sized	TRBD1	TGTGCCAGCAGCTTAGGGACAGGGTATGGCTACACCTTC	CASSLGTGYGYTF
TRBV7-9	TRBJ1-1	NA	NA	TGTGCCAGCAGCTTAGTTTCGACGGCCGATGAAGCTTTCTTT	CASSLVSTADEAFF
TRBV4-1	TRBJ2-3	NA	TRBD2	TGCGCCAGCAGCCAAGAGCTACTAGCGGGAGTTATAGATACGCAGTATTTT	CASSQELLAGVIDTQYF
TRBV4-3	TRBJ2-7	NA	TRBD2	TGCGCCAGCAGCCAAGAGCTAGCGGCTACCTACGAGCAGTACTTC	CASSQELAATYEQYF
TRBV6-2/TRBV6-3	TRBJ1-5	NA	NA	TGTGCCAGCAGCCCCGCATTGGGGAATCAGCCCCAGCATTTT	CASSPALGNQPQHF
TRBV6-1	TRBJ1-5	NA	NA	TGTGCCAGCAGTTTCCGGCCCAATCAGCCCCAGCATTTT	CASSFRPNQPQHF
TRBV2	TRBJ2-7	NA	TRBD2	TGTGCCAGCAGTGCAAGTAGCGGGAGATTCGAGCAGTACTTC	CASSASSGRFEQYF
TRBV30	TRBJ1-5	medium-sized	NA	TGTGCCGAGGGGAGCGATCAGCCCCAGCATTTT	CAEGSDQPQHF
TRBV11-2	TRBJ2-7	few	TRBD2	TGTGCCAGCAGCCCCCGGACTAGCGGTACCTACGAGCAGTACTTC	CASSPRTSGTYEQYF
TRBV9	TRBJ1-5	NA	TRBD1	TGTGCCAGCAGCGAGGGGGCCGGAGGGGGACCCCAGCATTTT	CASSEGAGGGPQHF
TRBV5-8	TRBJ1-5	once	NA	TGTGCCAGCAGCTTGGAGTATGGGCCGGATCAGCCCCAGCATTTT	CASSLEYGPDQPQHF
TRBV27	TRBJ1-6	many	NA	TGTGCCAGCAGTTTCCCCGGGGGTTCACCCCTCCACTTT	CASSFPGGSPLHF
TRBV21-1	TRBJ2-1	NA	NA	TGTGCCAGCACCCCATCGGGACCGGGCGATGAGCAGTTCTTC	CASTPSGPGDEQFF
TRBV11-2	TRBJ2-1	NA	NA	TGTGCCAGCAGCGCCGTGACAGACTACAATGAGCAGTTCTTC	CASSAVTDYNEQFF
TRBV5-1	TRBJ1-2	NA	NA	TGCGCCAGCAGCTCCGGACTGCTCTATGGCTACACCTTC	CASSSGLLYGYTF
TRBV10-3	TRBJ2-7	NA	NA	TGTGCCATCAAACTGGACGGAGGAAACTACGAGCAGTACTTC	CAIKLDGGNYEQYF
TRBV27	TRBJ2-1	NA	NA	TGTGCCAGCAGTTTATCCCAGTACCCCCAAGGTGAGCAGTTCTTC	CASSLSQYPQGEQFF
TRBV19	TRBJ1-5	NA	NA	TGTGCCAGTAGTATTGGGGCAGGCCGCCAGCCCCAGCATTTT	CASSIGAGRQPQHF
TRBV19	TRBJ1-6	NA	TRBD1	TGTGCCAGTGGGGACAGGGGGCGTTATTCACCCCTCCACTTT	CASGDRGRYSPLHF
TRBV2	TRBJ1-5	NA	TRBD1	TGTGCCAGCAGTGAAGGGGGACAGTATCAGCCCCAGCATTTT	CASSEGGQYQPQHF
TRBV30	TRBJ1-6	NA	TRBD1	TGTGCCTTCAGGACAGGGGAGATCTCACCCCTCCACTTT	CAFRTGEISPLHF